Following are 30 T cell receptor beta chains from one sample sequenced in a study of blood T cell repertoires in COVID-19 (dated by TCRdb to about 2020). Receptors were amplified or captured by the immunoSEQ multiplex PCR assay. Held by TCRdb, this immuneACCESS table contains in-frame sequences only and omits some clones. Under half of the omission traces to an unresolved V gene where checked; the cause of the rest is unknown. The sample table holds 55,000 to 90,000 clones, of which approximately 89% were seen once. Roughly 13% of the sample belongs to the ten largest clones. The specimen sequenced was peripheral blood. Receptors originate from an older woman with acute or convalescent COVID-19.

The rearrangement uses TRBV28 and TRBJ2-1; TRBD1 matches at 8 bases. CDR1 is MDHEN and CDR2 is SYDVKM in the germline V gene. J gave up 7 bases and V 6 bases, and 11 bases lay outside the gene matches. This CDR3 region has 15 residues. CDR3 amino acids: CASSLDRGTGNEQFF. CDR3 coding DNA: TGTGCCAGCAGCCTTGACAGGGGAACTGGGAATGAGCAGTTCTTC. The full variable domain, with the rest looked up from reference TRBV28 and TRBJ2-1, is DVKVTQSSRYLVKRTGEKVFLECVQDMDHENMFWYRQDPGLGLRLIYFSYDVKMKEKGDIPEGYSVSREKKERFSLILESASTNQTSMYLCASSLDRGTGNEQFFGPGTRLTVL.

The chain employs TRBV6-6 and TRBJ1-1; possible D gene TRBD1, 5 bases. Germline V gene lookup returns CDR1 MNHNY and CDR2 SVGAGI (reference sequence). The V and J ends lost 2 bases and 8 bases respectively, with 12 bases between them. The CDR3 loop spans 13 amino acids. The CDR3 protein is CASSYTGGGEAFF. The CDR3, as DNA: TGTGCCAGCAGTTACACGGGGGGTGGAGAAGCTTTCTTT.

This chain uses TRBV19 with TRBJ1-4, with a weak D call TRBD1 (6 bases). Germline-derived CDR1 and CDR2 are LNHDA and SQIVND (reference sequence). Trimming removed 9 bases from V and 4 bases from J, with 12 bases in between. The CDR3 has 13 amino acids. The CDR3 spells CASGGQINEKLFF. CDR3 in DNA: TGTGCCAGCGGGGGGCAGATTAATGAAAAACTGTTTTTT. The variable domain in full, with the rest retrieved from reference TRBV19 and TRBJ1-4, is DGGITQSPKYLFRKEGQNVTLSCEQNLNHDAMYWYRQDPGQGLRLIYYSQIVNDFQKGDIAEGYSVSREKKESFPLTVTSAQKNPTAFYLCASGGQINEKLFFGSGTQLSVL.

The chain recombines TRBV10-3 with TRBJ2-5; TRBD2 aligns across 8 bases. In germline, CDR1 is ENHRY, CDR2 SYGVKD. The CDR3 is made up of 14 amino acids. With V trimmed by 6 bases and J by 4 bases, 7 bases remained unmatched. The CDR3 sequence: CAIRGTSGTETQYF. The DNA for the CDR3 is TGTGCCATCAGGGGTACTAGCGGCACAGAGACCCAGTACTTC.

V gene TRBV19 combines with J gene TRBJ2-5; TRBD1 matches at 9 bases. V lost 1 base to trimming and J lost 2 bases; unmatched junction nucleotides: 11. Germline V gene data show CDR1 as LNHDA and CDR2 as SQIVND (reference sequence). CDR3 length: 18 residues. In nucleotides, the CDR3 is TGTGCCAGTAGTATAGTGCAGATCCCGGGACAGGGACAAGAGACCCAGTACTTC. Its translation: CASSIVQIPGQGQETQYF.

V is TRBV20-1 and J is TRBJ2-7; TRBD2 is a possible D gene (6 bases). CDR3 length: 13 residues. Germline loops: CDR1 DFQATT, CDR2 SNEGSKA (reference sequence). The ends were cut back, 3 bases at V and 2 bases at J, with 11 bases in the middle. The CDR3 spells CSASWGETYEQYF. As DNA, the CDR3 is TGCAGTGCTAGTTGGGGGGAGACCTACGAGCAGTACTTC.

V usage is TRBV29-1 and J usage is TRBJ2-5; 8 bases line up with TRBD1. The CDR3 has 14 residues. Germline CDR1 SQVTM, CDR2 ANQGSEA. V was pared by 7 bases and J by 0 bases, with 7 bases of the junction left unmatched. Written as DNA, the CDR3 is TGCAGCGCCACGGGGGACAGGTACCAAGAGACCCAGTACTTC. Translating it yields CSATGDRYQETQYF.

The V call is TRBV6-5, the J call TRBJ2-7; TRBD2 matches 8 bases. CDR3 length: 11 amino acids. The V and J ends lost 5 bases and 7 bases, in that order; junction bases with no gene match: 1. The germline V gene has CDR1 MNHEY and CDR2 SVGAGI. CDR3 residues: CASSPGGEQYF. The CDR3 DNA follows: TGTGCCAGCAGTCCGGGGGGGGAGCAGTACTTC.

The rearrangement joins TRBV6-1 to TRBJ2-7; no definite D call. The V gene lost 2 bases and the J gene lost 3 bases, with 26 bases spanning the gap. The CDR3 runs to 19 residues. Germline V gene sequence: CDR1 MNHNS, CDR2 SASEGT. CDR3 amino acids: CASSEQYPRDMILVYEQYF. Here the CDR3 DNA reads TGTGCCAGCAGTGAACAATACCCTCGAGACATGATATTAGTCTACGAGCAGTACTTC.

This sequence joins TRBV19 and TRBJ2-3; 14 bases fit TRBD2. The CDR3 is 17 amino acids. The germline V gene has CDR1 LNHDA and CDR2 SQIVND (reference sequence). Trimming took 6 bases from V and 1 from J; bases not matched to a gene: 6. CDR3 residues: CASSLGTSGGGTDTQYF. The CDR3 DNA reads as TGTGCCAGTAGCCTTGGGACTAGCGGGGGTGGCACAGATACGCAGTATTTT.

The rearrangement joins TRBV11-1 to TRBJ2-7; TRBD1 matches at 9 bases. The V segment lost 5 bases and the J segment 2 bases; nucleotides outside the gene matches: 7. CDR1 and CDR2 (germline): SGHAT, FQDESV (reference sequence). The CDR3 extends over 15 amino acids. The CDR3 is CASSGPGQGPYEQYF. The DNA of the CDR3 is TGTGCCAGCAGCGGACCGGGACAGGGCCCCTACGAGCAGTACTTC. Together with reference TRBV11-1 and TRBJ2-7, the CDR3 gives the full variable domain: EAEVAQSPRYKITEKSQAVAFWCDPISGHATLYWYRQILGQGPELLVQFQDESVVDDSQLPKDRFSAERLKGVDSTLKIQPAELGDSAMYLCASSGPGQGPYEQYFGPGTRLTVT.

The CDR3 is CASSDREDSPLHF. The CDR3 DNA reads as TGTGCCAGCAGTGACAGGGAGGATTCACCCCTCCACTTT. V is TRBV6-1 and J is TRBJ1-6, with D maybe TRBD1 (5 bases). The germline V gene encodes CDR1 MNHNS and CDR2 SASEGT. V was trimmed by 3 bases and J by 8 bases, leaving 8 bases between them. CDR3 size: 13 residues.

CDR3 in amino acids: CASSLSGGAWDEQFF. The CDR3 nucleotides read TGCGCCAGCAGCTTAAGCGGGGGGGCCTGGGATGAGCAGTTCTTC. This chain connects TRBV5-1 to TRBJ2-1, with 10 bases aligning to TRBD2. This CDR3 spans 15 amino acids. With V trimmed by 2 bases and J by 8 bases, 7 bases remained unmatched. The germline V gene has CDR1 SGHRS and CDR2 YFSETQ.

The chain couples TRBV2 to TRBJ1-2; no reliable D call. There are 13 residues in the CDR3. The germline gives CDR1 SNHLY, CDR2 FYNNEI. V lost 4 bases and J 3 bases, leaving 9 bases between the germline ends. The CDR3 DNA sequence: TGTGCCAGCAGTGGAGGGATTGACTATGGCTACACCTTC. It translates to CASSGGIDYGYTF.

The count of this clone is one. The chain carries TRBV9 and TRBJ1-1; 7 positions agree with TRBD1. Trimming removed 7 bases from V and 3 bases from J; junction bases left unmatched: 3. Germline V lookup: CDR1 SGDLS, CDR2 YYNGEE. The CDR3 has 12 amino acids. The CDR3 reads CASGQGDTEAFF. CDR3 nucleotide sequence: TGTGCCAGCGGCCAGGGGGACACTGAAGCTTTCTTT.

The chain recombines TRBV19 with TRBJ1-3, with TRBD1 matching 10 bases. The CDR3 is 16 amino acids. V shed 4 bases and J 2 bases; nucleotides not matched to a gene: 5. Germline V gene data show CDR1 as LNHDA and CDR2 as SQIVND (reference sequence). The CDR3 DNA reads TGTGCCAGTAGTACCGGGACAGGGGAGACTGGAAACACCATATATTTT. As protein: CASSTGTGETGNTIYF.

The V gene is TRBV5-4, the J gene TRBJ2-5, with D possibly matching TRBD2 (6 bases). The length of the CDR3 is 14 residues. Trimming cost V 4 bases and J 6 bases, with 16 bases left between them. Germline CDR1 and CDR2: SGHNT and YYREEE (reference sequence). The CDR3 sequence is CASSPVDGSQTQYF. The CDR3 DNA reads TGTGCCAGCAGCCCTGTGGACGGGAGCCAGACCCAGTACTTC.

The rearrangement joins TRBV4-1 to TRBJ2-1, with 10 positions matching TRBD2. CDR3 length equals 16 residues. Looked up from germline, CDR1 is MGHRA and CDR2 is YSYEKL. Unmatched junction bases numbered 7, after V lost 3 bases and J lost 5 bases. CDR3 coding DNA: TGCGCCAGCAGCCAGCCTAGCGGGGGCGAGAACAATGAGCAGTTCTTC. This translates into CASSQPSGGENNEQFF.

The chain uses TRBV30 and TRBJ2-2; TRBD1 is a possible D gene (6 bases). The V end was cut by 3 bases, the J end by 6 bases, with 14 bases between. Germline CDR1 is GTSNPN and CDR2 is SVGIG (reference sequence). This CDR3 comprises 14 residues. CDR3 amino acids: CAWRTGGRAGELFF. For the CDR3, the DNA is TGTGCCTGGAGGACAGGAGGAAGGGCCGGGGAGCTGTTTTTT.

The chain couples TRBV3-1 (or the pseudogene TRBV3-2) to TRBJ2-2, with 9 nucleotides matching TRBD1. V lost 3 bases and J lost 5; bases outside the gene matches: 13. Germline CDR1 reads LGHDT; CDR2 reads YNNKEL (reference sequence). CDR3 length: 18 residues. DNA of the CDR3: TGTGCCAGCAGCCACCCCAACACCGGGACAGGGAGAACCGGGGAGCTGTTTTTT. Translating gives CASSHPNTGTGRTGELFF.

V gene TRBV5-1 combines with J gene TRBJ2-2; 12 bases agree with TRBD1. The germline V gene encodes CDR1 SGHRS and CDR2 YFSETQ. CDR3 length: 16 residues. The junction had 4 bases not matched to a gene; V was cut back by 0 bases and J by 7 bases. The CDR3 is CASSLEGQGAIGELFF. CDR3 in DNA: TGCGCCAGCAGCTTGGAGGGACAGGGGGCTATCGGGGAGCTGTTTTTT. Supplemented by reference TRBV5-1 and TRBJ2-2, the full variable domain reads KAGVTQTPRYLIKTRGQQVTLSCSPISGHRSVSWYQQTPGQGLQFLFEYFSETQRNKGNFPGRFSGRQFSNSRSEMNVSTLELGDSALYLCASSLEGQGAIGELFFGEGSRLTVL.

The chain links TRBV10-1 to TRBJ2-5, with a tentative D call TRBD1 (5 bases). The CDR3 covers 12 residues. Trimming took off 7 bases at V and 2 bases at J, with 8 bases between the two ends. Per the germline V gene, CDR1 is WNHNN and CDR2 is SYGVQD (reference sequence). The CDR3 nucleotides are TGCGCCAGCACAACAGGTCAAGAGACCCAGTACTTC. This codes for CASTTGQETQYF.

The chain uses TRBV3-1 (or the pseudogene TRBV3-2) and TRBJ2-1; D not certain. Trimming took off 1 base at V and 9 bases at J, with 4 bases between the two ends. Germline CDR1 and CDR2: LGHDT and YNNKEL (reference sequence). The CDR3 length is 11 residues. The CDR3 DNA follows: TGTGCCAGCAGCCAAGGGAGTGAGCAGTTCTTC. Amino acid sequence: CASSQGSEQFF.

The chain employs TRBV3-1 (or the pseudogene TRBV3-2) and TRBJ2-1; D gene uncertain. The CDR3 runs to 15 residues. Per the germline V gene, CDR1 is LGHDT and CDR2 is YNNKEL (reference sequence). V shed 2 bases and J shed 9 bases, with 17 bases lying between them. The chain's CDR3 is CASSQHPVGDSEQFF. The CDR3 DNA sequence: TGTGCCAGCAGCCAACACCCCGTGGGCGATTCTGAGCAGTTCTTC.

The V and J genes are TRBV5-6 and TRBJ1-5; D might be TRBD1 (6 bases). Germline CDR1 is SGHDT and CDR2 is YYEEEE. Trimming removed 4 bases at V and 2 bases at J, with 22 bases between. The CDR3 is made up of 18 amino acids. CDR3 bases: TGTGCCAGCAGCCTCCGAAGGGGGATAACCGATGGCAATCAGCCCCAGCATTTT. Translated, it gives CASSLRRGITDGNQPQHF.

This clone was seen a few times. This chain joins TRBV5-6 and TRBJ2-7; the D gene is possibly TRBD1 (8 bases). CDR1 is SGHDT and CDR2 is YYEEEE in the germline V gene. The CDR3 loop spans 13 amino acids. Deletions cut 4 bases from V and 6 bases from J, with 14 bases between. Written as DNA, the CDR3 is TGTGCCAGCAGCCACACAGGGGGGGGCGAGCAGTACTTC. This codes for CASSHTGGGEQYF.

This clone was seen more than once but under ten times. V is TRBV5-4 and J is TRBJ2-6; D unclear. The CDR3 loop spans 15 amino acids. V gave up 2 bases and J gave up 0 bases, with 6 bases separating them. Per germline, CDR1 SGHNT and CDR2 YYREEE (reference sequence). The CDR3 loop reads CASSLRASGANVLTF. CDR3 sequence (DNA): TGTGCCAGCAGCTTACGAGCCTCTGGGGCCAACGTCCTGACTTTC. The full variable domain, rest sourced from reference TRBV5-4 and TRBJ2-6, is ETGVTQSPTHLIKTRGQQVTLRCSSQSGHNTVSWYQQALGQGPQFIFQYYREEENGRGNFPPRFSGLQFPNYSSELNVNALELDDSALYLCASSLRASGANVLTFGAGSRLTVL.

This sequence joins TRBV12-5 and TRBJ2-7; TRBD1 aligns across 8 bases. Germline V gene sequence: CDR1 LGHNT, CDR2 FRNRAP. There are 14 residues in the CDR3. Germline trimming cut 1 base from V and 5 bases from J; bases unmatched to any gene: 4. CDR3 DNA: TGTGCTAGTGGTTTGGCAGGGGGCCGCGACGAGCAGTACTTC. It is translated as CASGLAGGRDEQYF.

This sequence joins TRBV19 and TRBJ1-4, with TRBD1 identical over 8 bases. The length of the CDR3 is 15 residues. V trimming: 5 bases; J trimming: 7 bases; junction bases outside the gene matches: 9. CDR1 is LNHDA, CDR2 SQIVND, per germline (reference sequence). The CDR3 bases are TGTGCCAGTAGTGTATATCTGGGACAGGTTGAAAAACTGTTTTTT. Protein: CASSVYLGQVEKLFF.

The gene calls are TRBV7-9 and TRBJ2-2, with 8 bases identical to TRBD1. This CDR3 region has 15 residues. Germline V gene data show CDR1 as SEHNR and CDR2 as FQNEAQ (reference sequence). The trim removed 7 bases at V and 4 bases at J, leaving 8 bases unmatched. The CDR3 reads CASNLDRGSTGELFF. CDR3 in DNA: TGTGCCAGCAACCTCGACAGGGGCTCCACCGGGGAGCTGTTTTTT. Full variable domain (remainder filled in from reference TRBV7-9 and TRBJ2-2): DTGVSQNPRHKITKRGQNVTFRCDPISEHNRLYWYRQTLGQGPEFLTYFQNEAQLEKSRLLSDRFSAERPKGSFSTLEIQRTEQGDSAMYLCASNLDRGSTGELFFGEGSRLTVL.